The T cell receptor beta chain described here comes from a study of T cell clonality in common variable immunodeficiency. In this sample, this clone turned up many times. Its specificity is not known. Equal genomic DNA amounts from CVID and control samples were sequenced. The method was immunoSEQ multiplex PCR; TCRdb's version includes in-frame clones alone and lacks a portion of them. The data show about 39,000 clones, none appearing only once, with 2.5% to 3% held by the ten largest. Overall study findings and caveats: Links between repertoire features and CVID complications were heterogeneity-limited. TCRbeta clonality was increased in CVID versus healthy controls. CVID subjects shared fewer TCRbeta clones than healthy controls did.

The origin of this receptor is a person aged 18-70 years in good health. The sample taken for sequencing was peripheral blood mononuclear cells.

CDR3 DNA, as far as it was read: TGTGCCAGCAGCACACAATCTTCACCC. Encoded protein: CASSTQSSP. The CDR3, in full, reads CASSTQSSPLHF. The chain uses TRBV7-9 and TRBJ1-6; D uncertain. Read data end 3 residues before the CDR3 end; the end is taken from the germline J gene. The V end lost 5 bases, the J end lost 9 bases, and 8 bases lay between the germline ends. This CDR3 is 12 amino acids long. Germline CDR1 is SEHNR and CDR2 is FQNEAQ (reference sequence).